This entry lists 31 T cell receptor beta chains sequenced from one sample in a study of neurological immune-mediated disorders. MiXCR, applied by TCRdb to the 5' RACE reads, yields one record per CDR3 protein. Of about 62,000 distinct CDR3 sequences listed, 3.5% to 4.5% are singletons. Sequences were obtained from PBMCs. The receptors derive from a woman in her 50s with multiple sclerosis.

This clonotype was observed a handful of times. The CDR3 spells CASSQAQVGGPYEQYF. Written as DNA, the CDR3 is TGCGCCAGCAGCCAAGCCCAGGTGGGAGGGCCCTACGAGCAGTACTTC. The rearrangement uses TRBV4-3 and TRBJ2-7, with 7 positions matching TRBD2. Trimming cost V 1 base and J 2 bases; bases outside gene matches: 8. This CDR3 is 16 amino acids long. Germline-derived CDR1 and CDR2 are LGHNA and YSLEER.

This clonotype was seen at least ten times. The chain has TRBV5-6 and TRBJ2-1; TRBD2 matches at 9 bases. The CDR3 runs 15 residues. Looked up from germline, CDR1 is SGHDT and CDR2 is YYEEEE. Trimming cost V 0 bases and J 7 bases; bases outside gene matches: 5. Written as DNA, the CDR3 is TGTGCCAGCAGCTTGGAGGGCGGGAGGGAAAATGAGCAGTTCTTC. Its protein is CASSLEGGRENEQFF.

At least ten counts were recorded for this clonotype. The V gene is TRBV20-1, the J gene TRBJ1-2, with D perhaps TRBD1 (6 bases). Germline CDR1 DFQATT, CDR2 SNEGSKA (reference sequence). The CDR3 is 15 residues long. Trimming stripped 5 bases from V and 1 base from J, with 17 bases between. The CDR3 reads CSAFPEEGVNYGYTF. CDR3 bases: TGCAGTGCTTTCCCCGAAGAGGGGGTTAACTATGGCTACACCTTC.

The J gene is TRBJ1-1, the V gene TRBV25-1, with D maybe TRBD1 (6 bases). This CDR3 has 15 amino acids. Trimming cost V 4 bases and J 1 base, with 13 bases left between them. The germline CDR1 and CDR2 sequences are MGHDK and SYGVNS. The CDR3 loop reads CASSGNTGRNTEAFF. CDR3 coding DNA: TGTGCCAGCAGTGGTAATACAGGGCGGAACACTGAAGCTTTCTTT.

In regard to this clonotype: This may be a read error: a much more frequent sequence differs by one nucleotide. No conserved phenylalanine or tryptophan is present at the end of the CDR3, so a read error is the likely explanation. The rearrangement links TRBV7-9 to TRBJ1-1, with unresolved D. Germline V gives CDR1 SEHNR, CDR2 FQNEAQ (reference sequence). The CDR3 covers 14 residues. The V gene lost 0 bases and the J gene lost 5 bases, with 10 bases spanning the gap. The CDR3 DNA is TGTGCCAGCAGCTTAGCTGAGAGAAGTACTGAAGCTTTCATT. Protein sequence: CASSLAERSTEAFI.

This clonotype was seen a handful of times. This may arise from a read error, as a much more abundant clone is one base away. This rearrangement joins TRBV20-1 to TRBJ1-5, with TRBD1 matching 7 bases. This CDR3 spans 14 amino acids. Germline V gene sequence: CDR1 DFQATT, CDR2 SNEGSKA (reference sequence). The chain's CDR3 is CSATQGIGNQPQNF. The CDR3 nucleotides are TGCAGTGCTACACAGGGGATTGGCAATCAGCCCCAGAATTTT.

At least ten counts were recorded for this clonotype. The chain combines TRBV20-1 with TRBJ2-5; D call uncertain. In germline, CDR1 is DFQATT, CDR2 SNEGSKA (reference sequence). Trimming cost V 5 bases and J 4 bases, with 14 bases left between them. This CDR3 spans 13 amino acids. The CDR3 DNA reads TGCAGTGCTGACAAGGTTTGGGGAGAGACCCAGTACTTC. Protein: CSADKVWGETQYF.

This chain connects TRBV6-1 to TRBJ2-7; 8 bases line up with TRBD2. The CDR3 loop spans 16 amino acids. Per the germline V gene, CDR1 is MNHNS and CDR2 is SASEGT. Trimming at V came to 2 bases and at J to 3 bases, leaving 9 bases not matched to a gene. Here the CDR3 reads CASSEWQRGKDYEQYF. CDR3 DNA: TGTGCCAGCAGTGAATGGCAGCGGGGGAAAGACTACGAGCAGTACTTC.

This clonotype was counted ten times or more. This sequence joins TRBV18 and TRBJ2-3; TRBD1 or TRBD2 may be the D gene (5 bases each). Germline V CDR1 and CDR2: KGHSH, LQKENI. The germline V and J ends were trimmed by 6 bases and 8 bases, with 12 bases remaining between them. There are 12 residues in the CDR3. This CDR3 is CASSETGGTQYF. In DNA, the CDR3 is TGTGCCAGCTCTGAAACTGGGGGTACGCAGTATTTT.

At least ten counts were recorded for this clonotype. CDR3 sequence reads: CASSIRGQNEKLFF. The CDR3 DNA is TGTGCCAGCAGTATCCGGGGGCAGAATGAAAAACTGTTTTTT. The chain is built from TRBV12-3 or TRBV12-4 and TRBJ1-4, with TRBD1 as a possible D gene (6 bases). CDR3 length: 14 residues. Trimming took off 5 bases at V and 5 bases at J, with 12 bases between the two ends.

This clonotype came up many times. The chain has TRBV24-1 and TRBJ2-1, with 7 bases that match TRBD2. CDR3 length: 14 residues. Per the germline V gene, CDR1 is KGHDR and CDR2 is SFDVKD. After removal of 5 bases from V and 4 bases from J, the junction contained 4 bases not matched to a gene. The DNA of the CDR3 is TGTGCCACCAGTGCTAGCGGCCGGTACAATGAGCAGTTCTTC. It is translated as CATSASGRYNEQFF.

This clonotype showed up just a few times. The V and J genes are TRBV11-2 and TRBJ1-4; weak D call: TRBD1 (5 bases). The germline V gene encodes CDR1 SGHAT and CDR2 FQNNGV. V was clipped by 0 bases and J by 9 bases, with 14 bases between them. The CDR3 extends over 15 amino acids. The CDR3 bases are TGTGCCAGCAGCTTAGATCTAAATGGGGGTCAAAAACTGTTTTTT. The encoded protein is CASSLDLNGGQKLFF.

This clonotype was seen many times. J is TRBJ2-1 and V is TRBV14, with a tentative D call TRBD1 (5 bases). Germline CDR1 is SGHDN and CDR2 is FVKESK. Trimming left V 5 bases short and J 6 bases short, with 20 bases between. The CDR3 has 16 amino acids. Written as DNA, the CDR3 is TGTGCCAGCAGCGACCTTATAAGGAGAAGGGGCAATGAGCAGTTCTTC. It specifies CASSDLIRRRGNEQFF.

This clonotype was counted many times. This chain connects TRBV4-2 to TRBJ2-3, with 10 positions matching TRBD1. The ends lost 2 bases at V and 1 base at J; junction bases unmatched: 6. Germline V gene data show CDR1 as LGHNA and CDR2 as YNFKEQ. The CDR3 length is 17 residues. DNA of the CDR3: TGTGCCAGCAGCCAAACCGGGACAGGGGTGGGCACAGATACGCAGTATTTT. This translates into CASSQTGTGVGTDTQYF.

This clonotype was counted many times. The junction does not match germline at one end; this may be a read error. The genes are TRBV20-1 and TRBJ1-2; D not resolved. The CDR3 extends over 16 amino acids. Germline V lookup: CDR1 DFQATT, CDR2 SNEGSKA (reference sequence). In DNA, the CDR3 is TGCAGTGCTCGAGAACCTGGACCGACTACACGGTCTGGCTACACCTTC. Amino acids: CSAREPGPTTRSGYTF.

This clonotype was seen repeatedly, ten times or more. V usage is TRBV12-3 or TRBV12-4 and J usage is TRBJ2-7, with 12 bases matching TRBD1. This CDR3 has 16 residues. The V gene end was trimmed by 5 bases and the J gene end by 7 bases; junction bases not matched to a gene: 12. In DNA, the CDR3 is TGTGCCAGCAGTCCCAGAGGGGGACAGGGGGCGCGTGAGCAGTACTTC. It translates to CASSPRGGQGAREQYF.

This clonotype has at least ten counts. V gene TRBV20-1 combines with J gene TRBJ1-1; D is perhaps TRBD1 (6 bases). This CDR3 is 14 amino acids long. Trimming left V 5 bases short and J 1 base short, with 14 bases between. Looked up from germline, CDR1 is DFQATT and CDR2 is SNEGSKA (reference sequence). The CDR3 coding sequence is TGCAGTGCTCCGAAACAGGGCTCGAACACTGAAGCTTTCTTT. It encodes CSAPKQGSNTEAFF.

This clonotype was found many times. A read error may account for a junction end that differs from germline. The V and J genes are TRBV24-1 and TRBJ2-6; perhaps TRBD1 as D (5 bases). The germline CDR1 and CDR2 sequences are KGHDR and SFDVKD. CDR3 length equals 15 residues. The CDR3 coding sequence is TGTGCCACCAGTGGCAGGGAATCTGTGGCCAACGTCCTGACTTTC. Protein: CATSGRESVANVLTF.

This clonotype was seen only a few times. Possible read error: a much larger clone is one base away. The CDR3 coding sequence is TGCAGTGCTAGAACTACAGGGGCCCCCACTGAAGCTTTCTTT. It specifies CSARTTGAPTEAFF. This chain uses TRBV20-1 with TRBJ1-1; 7 bases are a match to TRBD1. After removal of 2 bases from V and 4 bases from J, the junction contained 7 bases not matched to a gene. The CDR3 extends over 14 amino acids. Germline lookup yields CDR1 DFQATT and CDR2 SNEGSKA (reference sequence).

This clonotype was counted at least ten times. The V gene is TRBV12-3 or TRBV12-4, the J gene TRBJ1-1; unclear D gene. The CDR3 runs to 14 residues. With 3 bases removed from V and 5 bases from J, the gap between germline ends came to 13 bases. CDR3 loop: CASSFRDLGTEAFF. The DNA of the CDR3 is TGTGCCAGCAGTTTTAGGGATTTGGGGACTGAAGCTTTCTTT.

This clonotype was observed at least ten times. The rearrangement joins TRBV7-6 to TRBJ2-6; no reliable D call. The CDR3 is made up of 14 amino acids. Trimming shortened V by 0 bases and J by 0 bases, and 0 bases separated the two germline ends. Germline V lookup: CDR1 SGHVS, CDR2 FNYEAQ. For the CDR3, the DNA is TGTGCCAGCAGCTTAGCCTCTGGGGCCAACGTCCTGACTTTC. Amino acid sequence: CASSLASGANVLTF.

This clonotype was seen at least ten times. J is TRBJ2-3 and V is TRBV20-1; 14 nucleotides agree with TRBD2. Germline CDR1 and CDR2: DFQATT and SNEGSKA (reference sequence). J was trimmed by 6 bases and V by 4 bases; bases with no gene match: 9. The CDR3 length is 16 residues. The CDR3 DNA reads TGCAGTGCTACCTCGGGACTAGCGGGAGAGGCCGATACGCAGTATTTT. Amino acids: CSATSGLAGEADTQYF.

This clonotype was seen ten or more times. The chain employs TRBV2 and TRBJ2-5; D might be TRBD1 (5 bases). Germline V gene data show CDR1 as SNHLY and CDR2 as FYNNEI. The CDR3 consists of 14 residues. V was cut by 3 bases and J by 1 base, with 9 bases left in between. DNA of the CDR3: TGTGCCAGCAGTGAGTGGGGCGGCCAAGAGACCCAGTACTTC. Translation: CASSEWGGQETQYF.

This clonotype came up many times. CDR3 coding DNA: TGCAGCGTCGGGACAGGGAACTCTAATGAAAAACTGTTTTTT. It codes for CSVGTGNSNEKLFF. The V call is TRBV29-1, the J call TRBJ1-4, with 9 nucleotides matching TRBD1. J was trimmed by 3 bases and V by 6 bases; bases with no gene match: 5. The CDR3 consists of 14 residues. CDR1 and CDR2 (germline): SQVTM, ANQGSEA.

Remarks on this clonotype: A read error may be the cause here, since a much bigger clone is one base away. The CDR3 DNA reads as TGTGCCAGCGGGGCCCTAGCCTTTAAGGGGAATACGCAGTATTTT. Its translation is CASGALAFKGNTQYF. This chain uses TRBV6-2 or TRBV6-3 with TRBJ2-3, with D possibly called TRBD1 or TRBD2 (5 bases each). The CDR3 contains 15 residues. V was trimmed by 8 bases and J by 7 bases, leaving 22 bases between them. The germline V gene encodes CDR1 MNHEY and CDR2 SVGEGT.

Ten or more counts support this clonotype. J is TRBJ2-7 and V is TRBV7-6; tentatively, D is TRBD1 (5 bases). V was shortened by 2 bases and J by 2 bases, with 10 bases between the two germline ends. This CDR3 comprises 14 residues. Looked up from germline, CDR1 is SGHVS and CDR2 is FNYEAQ. CDR3 nucleotide sequence: TGTGCCAGCAGCTTATCAGGGTTTACCTACGAGCAGTACTTC. Its protein product is CASSLSGFTYEQYF.

The sample holds many counts of this clonotype. V is TRBV11-2 and J is TRBJ2-1; 13 bases map to TRBD2. This CDR3 region has 15 residues. Germline CDR1 and CDR2: SGHAT and FQNNGV. V shed 8 bases and J 8 bases; nucleotides not matched to a gene: 9. The CDR3 sequence is CASRPLAGGPYEQFF. CDR3 DNA: TGTGCCAGCCGGCCACTAGCGGGAGGGCCGTATGAGCAGTTCTTC. The full variable domain, rest sourced from reference TRBV11-2 and TRBJ2-1, is EAGVAQSPRYKIIEKRQSVAFWCNPISGHATLYWYQQILGQGPKLLIQFQNNGVVDDSQLPKDRFSAERLKGVDSTLKIQPAKLEDSAVYLCASRPLAGGPYEQFFGPGTRLTVL.

This clonotype was found many times. The chain joins TRBV20-1 to TRBJ2-3, with 8 positions matching TRBD1. In germline, CDR1 is DFQATT, CDR2 SNEGSKA (reference sequence). The CDR3 is 15 residues long. Losses at the gene ends were 1 base for V and 1 base for J; bases not matched to a gene: 4. As DNA, the CDR3 is TGCAGTGCTAGAGGGGGACAGGCGGGCACAGATACGCAGTATTTT. It encodes CSARGGQAGTDTQYF.

This clonotype was counted ten times or more. The chain has TRBV6-5 and TRBJ2-6; D is uncertain. CDR1 and CDR2 (germline): MNHEY, SVGAGI. Trimming stripped 6 bases from V and 6 bases from J, with 12 bases between. This CDR3 has 14 amino acids. The CDR3 protein is CASSLKGKANVLTF. In DNA form, the CDR3 reads TGTGCCAGCAGCCTCAAAGGAAAGGCCAACGTCCTGACTTTC.

There are many counts of this clonotype. V is TRBV6-2 or TRBV6-3 and J is TRBJ2-1; 7 bases align to TRBD2. From germline, CDR1 is MNHEY and CDR2 SVGEGT. V gave up 4 bases and J gave up 4 bases; unmatched junction bases: 10. The CDR3 is 16 residues long. The CDR3 DNA reads as TGTGCCAGCAGTTCCCCTCTAGCGGAGACGTACAATGAGCAGTTCTTC. This translates into CASSSPLAETYNEQFF.

This clonotype was detected many times. The CDR3, as DNA: TGTGCCAGCGCGCTCAGATGGGATGAGCAGTTCTTC. Amino acid sequence: CASALRWDEQFF. The chain is built from TRBV5-6 and TRBJ2-1; D call uncertain. The CDR3 has 12 residues. Trimming stripped 7 bases from V and 8 bases from J, with 13 bases between. Germline CDR1 and CDR2: SGHDT and YYEEEE.